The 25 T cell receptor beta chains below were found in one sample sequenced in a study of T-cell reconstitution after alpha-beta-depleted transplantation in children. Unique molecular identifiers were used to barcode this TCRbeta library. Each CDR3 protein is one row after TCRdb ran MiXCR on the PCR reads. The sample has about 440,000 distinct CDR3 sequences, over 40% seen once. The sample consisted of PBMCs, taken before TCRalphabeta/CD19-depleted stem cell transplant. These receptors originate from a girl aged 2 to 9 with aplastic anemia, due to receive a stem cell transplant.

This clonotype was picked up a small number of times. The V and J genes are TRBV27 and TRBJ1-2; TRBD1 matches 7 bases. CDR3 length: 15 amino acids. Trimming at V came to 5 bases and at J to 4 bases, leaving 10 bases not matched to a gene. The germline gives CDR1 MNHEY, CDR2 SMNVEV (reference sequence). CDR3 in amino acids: CASSPSDRPLYGYTF. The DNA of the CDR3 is TGTGCCAGCAGTCCCTCGGACAGGCCCCTCTATGGCTACACCTTC.

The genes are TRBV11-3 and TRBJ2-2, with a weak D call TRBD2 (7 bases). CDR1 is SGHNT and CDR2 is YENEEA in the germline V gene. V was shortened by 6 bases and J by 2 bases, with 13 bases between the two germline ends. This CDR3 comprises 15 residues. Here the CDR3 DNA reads TGTGCCAGCAGTCGTCGGGGGGCCAACACCGGGGAGCTGTTTTTT. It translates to CASSRRGANTGELFF.

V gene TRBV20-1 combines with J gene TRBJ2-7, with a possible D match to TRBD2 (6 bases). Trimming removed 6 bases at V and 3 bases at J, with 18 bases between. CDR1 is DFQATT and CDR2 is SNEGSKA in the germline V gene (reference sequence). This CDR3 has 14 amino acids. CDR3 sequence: CSAPAGTYVYEQYF. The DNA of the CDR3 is TGCAGTGCCCCGGCGGGAACGTATGTCTACGAGCAGTACTTC.

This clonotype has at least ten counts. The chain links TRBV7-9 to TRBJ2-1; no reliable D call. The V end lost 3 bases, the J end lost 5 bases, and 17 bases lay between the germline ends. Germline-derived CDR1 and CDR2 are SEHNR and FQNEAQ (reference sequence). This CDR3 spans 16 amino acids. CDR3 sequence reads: CASSFLRKIADNEQFF. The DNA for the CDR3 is TGTGCCAGCAGCTTCCTCAGGAAAATCGCCGACAATGAGCAGTTCTTC.

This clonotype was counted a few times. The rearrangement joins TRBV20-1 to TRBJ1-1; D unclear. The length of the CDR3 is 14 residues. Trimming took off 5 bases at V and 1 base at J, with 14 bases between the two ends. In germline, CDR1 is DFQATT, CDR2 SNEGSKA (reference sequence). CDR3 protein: CSAVPRLSNTEAFF. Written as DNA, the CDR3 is TGCAGTGCTGTCCCCCGTCTGTCGAACACTGAAGCTTTCTTT.

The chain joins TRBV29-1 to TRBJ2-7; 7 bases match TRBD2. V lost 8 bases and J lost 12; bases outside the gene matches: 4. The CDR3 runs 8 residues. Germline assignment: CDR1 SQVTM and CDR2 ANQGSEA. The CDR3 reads CSLGGLYF. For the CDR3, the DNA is TGCAGCCTGGGGGGGTTGTACTTC.

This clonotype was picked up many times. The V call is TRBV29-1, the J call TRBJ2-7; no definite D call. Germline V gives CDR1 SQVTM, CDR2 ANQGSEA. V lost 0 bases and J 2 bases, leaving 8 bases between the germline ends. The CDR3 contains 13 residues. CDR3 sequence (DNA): TGCAGCGTTGAAGATCCTGAGGCCTACGAGCAGTACTTC. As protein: CSVEDPEAYEQYF.

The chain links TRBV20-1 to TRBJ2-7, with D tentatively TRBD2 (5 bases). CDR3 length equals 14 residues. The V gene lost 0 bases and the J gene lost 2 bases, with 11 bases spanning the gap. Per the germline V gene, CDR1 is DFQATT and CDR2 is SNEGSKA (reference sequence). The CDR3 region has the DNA TGCAGTGCTAGAGACGGTCTAGCAGCCTACGAGCAGTACTTC. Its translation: CSARDGLAAYEQYF.

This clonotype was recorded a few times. The CDR3 here is CSALTAYQETQYF. CDR3 nucleotides: TGCAGTGCTTTGACTGCATACCAAGAGACCCAGTACTTC. V and J are TRBV20-1 and TRBJ2-5; D is uncertain. Trimming removed 5 bases at V and 0 bases at J, with 10 bases between. The CDR3 is made up of 13 amino acids. The V gene's germline CDR1 is DFQATT and CDR2 SNEGSKA (reference sequence).

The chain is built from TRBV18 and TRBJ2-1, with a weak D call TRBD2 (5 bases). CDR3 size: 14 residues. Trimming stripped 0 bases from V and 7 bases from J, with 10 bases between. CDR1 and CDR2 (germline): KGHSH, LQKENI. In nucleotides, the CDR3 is TGTGCCAGCTCACCACCTGGACTGCGGAATGAGCAGTTCTTC. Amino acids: CASSPPGLRNEQFF.

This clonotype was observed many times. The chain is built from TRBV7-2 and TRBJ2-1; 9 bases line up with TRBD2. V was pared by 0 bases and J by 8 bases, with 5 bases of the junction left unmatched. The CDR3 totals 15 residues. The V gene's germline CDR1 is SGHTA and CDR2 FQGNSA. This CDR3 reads CASSLAKGLAHEQFF. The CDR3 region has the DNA TGTGCCAGCAGCTTAGCGAAGGGACTAGCCCATGAGCAGTTCTTC.

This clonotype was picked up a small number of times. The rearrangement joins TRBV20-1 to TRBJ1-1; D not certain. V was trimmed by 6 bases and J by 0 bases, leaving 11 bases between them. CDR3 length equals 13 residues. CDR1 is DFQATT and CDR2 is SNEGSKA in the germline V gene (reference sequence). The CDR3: CSAPRTVNTEAFF. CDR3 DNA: TGCAGTGCCCCCAGGACGGTGAACACTGAAGCTTTCTTT.

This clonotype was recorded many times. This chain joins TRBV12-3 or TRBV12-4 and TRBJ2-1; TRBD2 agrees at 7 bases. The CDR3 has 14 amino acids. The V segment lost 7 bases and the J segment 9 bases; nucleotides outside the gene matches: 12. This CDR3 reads CASTPTAGRVEQFF. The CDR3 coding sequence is TGTGCCAGCACCCCCACGGCGGGGAGGGTTGAGCAGTTCTTC.

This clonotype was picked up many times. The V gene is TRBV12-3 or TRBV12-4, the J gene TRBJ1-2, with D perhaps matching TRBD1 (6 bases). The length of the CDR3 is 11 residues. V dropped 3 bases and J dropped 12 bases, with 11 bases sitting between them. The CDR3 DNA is TGTGCCAGCAGTTTTCGGGGGGCCCACACCTTC. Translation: CASSFRGAHTF.

CDR3 loop: CASSLFPTGSYGYTF. The CDR3 DNA is TGTGCCAGCAGTTTATTCCCGACAGGATCGTATGGCTACACCTTC. This chain uses TRBV28 with TRBJ1-2, with D maybe TRBD1 (6 bases). Trimming took off 1 base at V and 5 bases at J, with 14 bases between the two ends. The CDR3 totals 15 residues. Germline loops: CDR1 MDHEN, CDR2 SYDVKM.

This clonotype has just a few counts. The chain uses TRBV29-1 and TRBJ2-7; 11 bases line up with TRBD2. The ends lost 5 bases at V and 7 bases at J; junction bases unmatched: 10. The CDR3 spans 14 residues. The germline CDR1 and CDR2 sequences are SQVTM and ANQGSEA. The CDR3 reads CSVQGLAVTREQYF. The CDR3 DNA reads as TGCAGCGTTCAGGGACTAGCGGTTACACGGGAGCAGTACTTC.

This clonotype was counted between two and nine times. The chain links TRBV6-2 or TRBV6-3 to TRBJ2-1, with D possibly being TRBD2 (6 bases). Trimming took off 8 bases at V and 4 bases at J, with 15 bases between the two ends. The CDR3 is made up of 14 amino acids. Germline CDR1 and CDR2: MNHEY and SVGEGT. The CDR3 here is CASGASERYNEQFF. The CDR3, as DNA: TGTGCCAGCGGGGCTAGCGAGCGATACAATGAGCAGTTCTTC.

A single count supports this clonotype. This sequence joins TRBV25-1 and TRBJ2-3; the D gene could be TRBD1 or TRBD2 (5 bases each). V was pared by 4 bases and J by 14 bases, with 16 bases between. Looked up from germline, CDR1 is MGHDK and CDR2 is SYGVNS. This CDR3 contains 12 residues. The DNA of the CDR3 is TGTGCCAGCAGTGCTCCTTCCGGGACCTCGTATTTT. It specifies CASSAPSGTSYF.

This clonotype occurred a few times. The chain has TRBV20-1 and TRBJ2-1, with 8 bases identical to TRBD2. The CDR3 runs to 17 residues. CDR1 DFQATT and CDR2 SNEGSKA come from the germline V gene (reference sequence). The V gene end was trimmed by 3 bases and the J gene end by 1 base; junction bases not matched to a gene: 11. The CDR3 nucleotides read TGCAGTGCTAGCGGCCGACGGGGGGGAGGTTCCTACAATGAGCAGTTCTTC. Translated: CSASGRRGGGSYNEQFF.

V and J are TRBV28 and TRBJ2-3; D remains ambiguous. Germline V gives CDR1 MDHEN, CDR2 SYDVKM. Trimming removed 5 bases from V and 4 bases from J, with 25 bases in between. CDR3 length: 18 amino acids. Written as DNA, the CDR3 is TGTGCCAGCAGTCCCTCTGACCGTATAGGGTTTTTGTCAGATACGCAGTATTTT. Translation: CASSPSDRIGFLSDTQYF.

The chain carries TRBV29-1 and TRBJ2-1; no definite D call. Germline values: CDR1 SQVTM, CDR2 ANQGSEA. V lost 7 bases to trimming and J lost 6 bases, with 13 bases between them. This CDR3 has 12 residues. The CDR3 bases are TGCAGCGGAAGGGTGTTTGGCAATGAGCAGTTCTTC. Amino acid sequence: CSGRVFGNEQFF.

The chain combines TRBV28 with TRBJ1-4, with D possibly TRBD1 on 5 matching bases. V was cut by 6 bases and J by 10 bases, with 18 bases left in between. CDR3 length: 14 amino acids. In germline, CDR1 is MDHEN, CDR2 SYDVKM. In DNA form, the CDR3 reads TGTGCCAGCAGCGGAATAGCGACAGTACCAAAACTGTTTTTT. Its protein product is CASSGIATVPKLFF.

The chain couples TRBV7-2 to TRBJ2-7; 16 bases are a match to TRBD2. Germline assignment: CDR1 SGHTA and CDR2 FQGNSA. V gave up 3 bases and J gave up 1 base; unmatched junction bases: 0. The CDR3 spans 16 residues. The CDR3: CASSLGLAGGSYEQYF. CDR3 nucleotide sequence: TGTGCCAGCAGCTTGGGACTAGCGGGAGGGTCCTACGAGCAGTACTTC. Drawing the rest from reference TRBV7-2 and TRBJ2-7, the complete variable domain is GAGVSQSPSNKVTEKGKDVELRCDPISGHTALYWYRQSLGQGLEFLIYFQGNSAPDKSGLPSDRFSAERTGGSVSTLTIQRTQQEDSAVYLCASSLGLAGGSYEQYFGPGTRLTVT.

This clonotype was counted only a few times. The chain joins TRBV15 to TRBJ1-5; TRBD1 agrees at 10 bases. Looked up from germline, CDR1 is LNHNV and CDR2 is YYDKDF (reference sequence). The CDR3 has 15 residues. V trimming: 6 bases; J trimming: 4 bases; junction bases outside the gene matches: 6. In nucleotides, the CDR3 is TGTGCCACCAGACAAAGACAGGGGGCGAATCAGCCCCAGCATTTT. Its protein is CATRQRQGANQPQHF.

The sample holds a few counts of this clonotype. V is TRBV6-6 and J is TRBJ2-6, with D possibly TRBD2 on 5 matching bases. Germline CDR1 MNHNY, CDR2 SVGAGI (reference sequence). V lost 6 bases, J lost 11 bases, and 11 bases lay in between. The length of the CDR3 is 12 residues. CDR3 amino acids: CASSQTLDVLTF. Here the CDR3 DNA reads TGTGCCAGCAGCCAAACACTAGACGTCCTGACTTTC.